These T cell receptor beta chains were read from a single sample in a study of T cell repertoires in cytomegalovirus infection. TCRdb reanalysed the reads using MiXCR and keeps one entry per CDR3 protein. The sample consists of approximately 500,000 distinct CDR3 sequences, about 17% of them appearing once. The sample consisted of CD8+ T cells from PBMCs. The origin of the receptors is a human donor in good health (CMV status not recorded). Some clones in this sample may be carry-over from other donors' samples. Both conserved end residues are part of each CDR3.

v_call cdr3_aa
TRBV7-3 CASSLDAYADTQYF
TRBV6-6 CAGSLGARGTGELFF
TRBV7-9 CASSAGLAGSYEQYF
TRBV2 CASLGRHEKLFF
TRBV20-1 CSALDFDDTSGGTDTQYF
TRBV29-1 CSVEPQGNEQYF
TRBV2 CASSEALVRDTQYF
TRBV5-4 CASSLGPQGAATGELFF
TRBV11-3 CASSARTGGAGDTQYF
TRBV7-9 CASSLAGGIRTDTQYF
TRBV19 CASTPCGRGGNEQFF
TRBV19 CASSKSGVDTGELFF
TRBV6-1 CASSLQWGDRGNQPQHF
TRBV19 CASTPPPDSSTEAFF
TRBV6-2/TRBV6-3 CASSRTRDYILIEQFF
TRBV4-1 CASSQEQAYYEQYF
TRBV4-2 CASSQGFVTGGYGYTF
TRBV29-1 CSAATGEKAEAFF
TRBV9 CASSFRPGTGGRNTEAFF
TRBV19 CASSIGLRRGNTEAFF
TRBV24-1 CATSDSTDNTEAFF
TRBV6-5 CASSYFQGMGYGYTF
TRBV28 CASSFVRGSYEQYF